One T cell receptor beta chain is described in this entry. The entry originates in a study of shared clonotypes between healthy human individuals. The V gene end was trimmed by 4 bases and the J gene end by 6 bases; junction bases not matched to a gene: 2. CDR1 is LNHDA and CDR2 is SQIVND in the germline V gene (reference sequence). The CDR3 is 14 residues long. Measured with immunoSEQ multiplex PCR; TCRdb has only the in-frame clones, and not every one. Of roughly 700,000 clones in the sample, roughly 70% are singletons; the top ten hold more than 1.5%. The chain recombines TRBV19 with TRBJ1-5; 11 bases align to TRBD1. The clonotype comes from a woman aged 30 to 39 in good health. Material for sequencing was memory CD4+ T cells sorted from blood. Documented subset: CD45RA-negative fraction. In nucleotides, the CDR3 is TGTGCCAGTAGTACGGGACAGGGGGTTCAGCCCCAGCATTTT. Protein product: CASSTGQGVQPQHF.